This entry lists 28 T cell receptor beta chains sequenced from one sample in a study of T cells in Graves' hyperthyroidism and ophthalmopathy. The investigators amplified TCR beta CDR3 regions from RNA transcripts. TCR CDR3 regions were first amplified by RT-PCR with HTBI primers. TCRdb used MiXCR to reprocess the multiplex PCR reads, holding one entry per CDR3 protein. Found here are roughly 700,000 distinct CDR3 sequences, approximately 15% of them singletons; the top ten hold roughly a sixth. Sequenced: blood. These receptors all come from a man aged 50-60 years with Graves' hyperthyroidism.

This clonotype was recorded many times. The CDR3 spells CASSLNQGSYNEQFF. The CDR3 DNA follows: TGTGCCAGCAGCTTAAACCAGGGCTCCTACAATGAGCAGTTCTTC. The chain carries TRBV7-3 and TRBJ2-1; the D gene is possibly TRBD1 (5 bases). The CDR3 sequence is 15 residues long. Germline V gene lookup returns CDR1 SGHTA and CDR2 FQGTGA. V gave up 1 base and J gave up 0 bases, with 7 bases separating them.

This chain links TRBV7-9 with TRBJ1-4, with D perhaps TRBD1 (6 bases). Germline CDR1 is SEHNR and CDR2 is FQNEAQ (reference sequence). This CDR3 is 14 amino acids long. The ends were cut back, 3 bases at V and 5 bases at J, with 10 bases in the middle. In DNA, the CDR3 is TGTGCCAGCAGCTTTCAGGGGCTCAATGAAAAACTGTTTTTT. Residues: CASSFQGLNEKLFF.

To note about this clonotype: A read error may be the cause here, since a much bigger clone is one base away. The CDR3 nucleotides read TGTGCCAGCAGTTACGGGACTAGCGCCTACAATGAGCAGTTCTTC. The encoded protein is CASSYGTSAYNEQFF. The chain recombines TRBV6-2 or TRBV6-3 with TRBJ2-1; the match to TRBD2 covers 10 bases. The length of the CDR3 is 15 residues. Germline-derived CDR1 and CDR2 are MNHEY and SVGEGT. With V trimmed by 2 bases and J by 2 bases, 0 bases remained unmatched.

This clonotype was recorded at least ten times. The gene calls are TRBV2 and TRBJ2-3, with 9 bases identical to TRBD2. Germline V CDR1 and CDR2: SNHLY, FYNNEI. The length of the CDR3 is 19 residues. Trimming at V came to 4 bases and at J to 4 bases, leaving 18 bases not matched to a gene. The CDR3 region is CASSGEAGSGSPIADTQYF. The CDR3 DNA sequence: TGTGCCAGCAGTGGTGAGGCTGGTAGCGGGAGCCCCATAGCAGATACGCAGTATTTT. Full variable domain (remainder filled in from reference TRBV2 and TRBJ2-3): EPEVTQTPSHQVTQMGQEVILRCVPISNHLYFYWYRQILGQKVEFLVSFYNNEISEKSEIFDDQFSVERPDGSNFTLKIRSTKLEDSAMYFCASSGEAGSGSPIADTQYFGPGTRLTVL.

This clonotype was detected only a few times. The rearrangement joins TRBV3-1 to TRBJ2-1, with TRBD2 matching over 10 bases. Germline V lookup: CDR1 LGHDT, CDR2 YNNKEL (reference sequence). This CDR3 region has 15 residues. The J segment lost 10 bases and the V segment lost 2 bases, leaving 8 bases of the junction unmatched. CDR3 loop: CASSQSGRGGGEQFF. CDR3 bases: TGTGCCAGCAGCCAAAGCGGGAGGGGAGGAGGGGAGCAGTTCTTC.

This clonotype appeared many times. The gene calls are TRBV27 and TRBJ1-1, with unresolved D. The CDR3 consists of 13 residues. The germline V gene has CDR1 MNHEY and CDR2 SMNVEV (reference sequence). With 4 bases removed from V and 10 bases from J, the gap between germline ends came to 16 bases. The CDR3 loop reads CASSSTSTRSAFF. The CDR3 DNA reads as TGTGCCAGCAGTTCCACCTCGACACGTTCAGCTTTCTTT.

This clonotype was counted a few times. Compared with germline, one end of the junction differs, possibly owing to a read error. The chain couples TRBV7-9 to TRBJ1-2, with D possibly matching TRBD1 (5 bases). CDR1 is SEHNR and CDR2 is FQNEAQ in the germline V gene (reference sequence). The CDR3 has 16 residues. CDR3 in amino acids: CASSPPQGLGNYGHTF. The CDR3 nucleotides read TGTGCCAGCAGCCCACCTCAGGGACTCGGTAACTATGGCCACACCTTC.

The chain recombines TRBV27 with TRBJ2-7, with D uncertain. V dropped 2 bases and J dropped 7 bases, with 15 bases sitting between them. Looked up from germline, CDR1 is MNHEY and CDR2 is SMNVEV (reference sequence). CDR3 length equals 14 residues. The CDR3 DNA follows: TGTGCCAGCAGTTTAACGGCACCCCTAGGTGAGCAGTACTTC. Protein sequence: CASSLTAPLGEQYF.

In this sample, this clonotype turned up many times. The chain links TRBV5-1 to TRBJ2-7; 8 bases are shared with TRBD2. CDR1 SGHRS and CDR2 YFSETQ come from the germline V gene. The CDR3 is 15 amino acids. J was trimmed by 5 bases and V by 1 base; bases with no gene match: 8. The CDR3 loop reads CASSLTSGSNHEQYF. CDR3 DNA sequence: TGCGCCAGCAGCTTGACGAGCGGGAGTAACCACGAGCAGTACTTC.

The CDR3 is CASSVGTAYQETQYF. CDR3 DNA: TGTGCCAGCAGCGTAGGAACCGCGTACCAAGAGACCCAGTACTTC. The chain links TRBV9 to TRBJ2-5, with D hard to call. V was trimmed by 0 bases and J by 0 bases, leaving 9 bases between them. CDR1 is SGDLS, CDR2 YYNGEE, per germline. The CDR3 has 15 residues.

This rearrangement joins TRBV19 to TRBJ2-2; TRBD2 agrees at 7 bases. Germline loops: CDR1 LNHDA, CDR2 SQIVND (reference sequence). The CDR3 extends over 17 amino acids. V was pared by 6 bases and J by 0 bases, with 10 bases of the junction left unmatched. The CDR3 here is CASRASGRMSNTGELFF. As DNA, the CDR3 is TGTGCCAGTAGGGCTAGCGGTAGAATGTCGAACACCGGGGAGCTGTTTTTT. Using reference TRBV19 and TRBJ2-2 for the parts outside the CDR3, the full variable domain is DGGITQSPKYLFRKEGQNVTLSCEQNLNHDAMYWYRQDPGQGLRLIYYSQIVNDFQKGDIAEGYSVSREKKESFPLTVTSAQKNPTAFYLCASRASGRMSNTGELFFGEGSRLTVL.

The gene calls are TRBV3-1 and TRBJ2-2; 7 bases are shared with TRBD2. Looked up from germline, CDR1 is LGHDT and CDR2 is YNNKEL (reference sequence). The V gene end was trimmed by 1 base and the J gene end by 8 bases; junction bases not matched to a gene: 4. This CDR3 region has 14 residues. CDR3 bases: TGTGCCAGCAGCCAAGTCGTGCGGGAGGGGGAGCTGTTTTTT. Protein: CASSQVVREGELFF.

This clonotype appeared a few times. The rearrangement links TRBV5-1 to TRBJ2-1, with 9 bases that match TRBD2. The length of the CDR3 is 17 residues. From germline, CDR1 is SGHRS and CDR2 YFSETQ. The V segment lost 4 bases and the J segment 4 bases; nucleotides outside the gene matches: 12. CDR3 in DNA: TGCGCCAGCAGCCCGGAGGGGGTACTAGCGGGTTACAATGAGCAGTTCTTC. It is translated as CASSPEGVLAGYNEQFF.

V and J are TRBV18 and TRBJ1-1; D call uncertain. This CDR3 has 15 residues. The V gene's germline CDR1 is KGHSH and CDR2 LQKENI. Trimming pared 4 bases from V and 0 bases from J, leaving 12 bases between. CDR3 amino acids: CASSQQIDMNTEAFF. As DNA, the CDR3 is TGTGCCAGCTCACAACAGATAGATATGAACACTGAAGCTTTCTTT.

This chain links TRBV6-5 with TRBJ2-7; D call uncertain. Trimming took 8 bases from V and 0 from J, leaving 11 bases between them. Germline lookup yields CDR1 MNHEY and CDR2 SVGAGI. The CDR3 spans 13 residues. Here the CDR3 reads CASASMSSYEQYF. CDR3 in DNA: TGTGCCAGCGCTTCCATGAGCTCCTACGAGCAGTACTTC.

This clonotype was found a few times. The chain recombines TRBV24-1 with TRBJ2-1; possibly TRBD2 for D (6 bases). Trimming took 5 bases from V and 7 from J, leaving 14 bases between them. Looked up from germline, CDR1 is KGHDR and CDR2 is SFDVKD. The CDR3 is made up of 14 amino acids. The CDR3 protein is CATSGPSVGNEQFF. In DNA, the CDR3 is TGTGCCACCAGTGGTCCTAGCGTGGGAAATGAGCAGTTCTTC.

This chain joins TRBV9 and TRBJ2-3; D is perhaps TRBD2 (6 bases). The CDR3 has 16 amino acids. Germline V gives CDR1 SGDLS, CDR2 YYNGEE. Trimming took off 0 bases at V and 6 bases at J, with 17 bases between the two ends. Written as DNA, the CDR3 is TGTGCCAGCAGCGTAGATTACGGGAGATCGGGGGATACGCAGTATTTT. Protein sequence: CASSVDYGRSGDTQYF.

A remark on this clonotype: This may be a read error, as it is one base from a much larger clone. The J gene is TRBJ2-7, the V gene TRBV6-1; 7 positions agree with TRBD2. The CDR3 is 15 amino acids. Germline lookup yields CDR1 MNHNS and CDR2 SASEGT. The CDR3 sequence is CASSEVAGASYGQYF. Here the CDR3 DNA reads TGTGCCAGCAGTGAGGTTGCGGGAGCGTCCTACGGGCAGTACTTC.

This clonotype was counted between two and nine times. The chain uses TRBV6-1 and TRBJ2-3; tentatively, D is TRBD1 (6 bases). Trimming shortened V by 8 bases and J by 2 bases, and 20 bases separated the two germline ends. The germline CDR1 and CDR2 sequences are MNHNS and SASEGT. This CDR3 is 16 amino acids long. CDR3 sequence (DNA): TGTGCCAGCGCCGGGACACCCTGGGTTAACACAGATACGCAGTATTTT. It is translated as CASAGTPWVNTDTQYF.

The chain uses TRBV29-1 and TRBJ2-3; the D gene is possibly TRBD2 (5 bases). The CDR3 covers 14 residues. Per germline, CDR1 SQVTM and CDR2 ANQGSEA. Deletions cut 8 bases from V and 1 base from J, with 16 bases between. CDR3 region: CSIRGQSGTDTQYF. The CDR3 nucleotides read TGCAGCATCCGGGGTCAGTCGGGCACAGATACGCAGTATTTT.

The chain recombines TRBV25-1 with TRBJ1-1; D gene uncertain. CDR3 size: 15 residues. The V end lost 0 bases, the J end lost 5 bases, and 13 bases lay between the germline ends. Per germline, CDR1 MGHDK and CDR2 SYGVNS. The DNA of the CDR3 is TGTGCCAGCAGTGAATACGAGGGTAGAGGAACTGAAGCTTTCTTT. Its protein is CASSEYEGRGTEAFF.

This clonotype was detected only a few times. This CDR3 is CASSYRTGKFF. As DNA, the CDR3 is TGTGCCAGCAGTTACCGGACAGGGAAGTTCTTC. J is TRBJ2-1 and V is TRBV6-2 or TRBV6-3; 8 nucleotides agree with TRBD1. With 2 bases clipped from V and 14 bases from J, the junction kept 2 bases outside the gene matches. Germline V gene sequence: CDR1 MNHEY, CDR2 SVGEGT. The CDR3 loop spans 11 amino acids.

The chain uses TRBV30 and TRBJ2-3; D may be TRBD2 (5 bases). V shed 4 bases and J shed 6 bases, with 8 bases lying between them. Germline CDR1 is GTSNPN and CDR2 is SVGIG (reference sequence). The CDR3 loop spans 11 amino acids. The CDR3 bases are TGTGCCTGGAACCCGGGGGATACGCAGTATTTT. It specifies CAWNPGDTQYF. Complete variable domain (other parts from reference TRBV30 and TRBJ2-3): SQTIHQWPATLVQPVGSPLSLECTVEGTSNPNLYWYRQAAGRGLQLLFYSVGIGQISSEVPQNLSASRPQDRQFILSSKKLLLSDSGFYLCAWNPGDTQYFGPGTRLTVL.

This clonotype was detected only a few times. V and J are TRBV6-1 and TRBJ1-4; possibly TRBD1 for D (6 bases). CDR3 length equals 14 residues. CDR1 MNHNS and CDR2 SASEGT come from the germline V gene. V shed 3 bases and J shed 4 bases, with 9 bases lying between them. DNA of the CDR3: TGTGCCAGCAGTGACACAGGGCTTAATGAAAAACTGTTTTTT. Residues: CASSDTGLNEKLFF.

On this clonotype: A much larger clone is a single base away; this may be a read error. The chain has TRBV20-1 and TRBJ2-3; D is uncertain. Trimming shortened V by 6 bases and J by 4 bases, and 8 bases separated the two germline ends. The CDR3 is 11 amino acids. Germline V gene lookup returns CDR1 DFQATT and CDR2 SNEGSKA (reference sequence). The CDR3 is CSAGAADTQYF. The DNA for the CDR3 is TGCAGTGCCGGAGCCGCAGATACGCAGTATTTT.

This chain uses TRBV2 with TRBJ2-3; no firm D call. CDR1 is SNHLY and CDR2 is FYNNEI in the germline V gene. The CDR3 covers 12 residues. The germline V and J ends were trimmed by 6 bases and 2 bases, with 6 bases remaining between them. The CDR3 here is CASRLNTDTQYF. The CDR3 DNA reads as TGTGCCAGCAGACTAAACACAGATACGCAGTATTTT.

This clonotype came up a few times. The rearrangement uses TRBV29-1 and TRBJ2-1; a possible D gene is TRBD2 (6 bases). Deletions cut 7 bases from V and 4 bases from J, with 11 bases between. This CDR3 contains 12 residues. In germline, CDR1 is SQVTM, CDR2 ANQGSEA. In DNA form, the CDR3 reads TGCAGCGAGGGGACTTATTACAATGAGCAGTTCTTC. Residues: CSEGTYYNEQFF.

This clonotype was observed a handful of times. The rearrangement uses TRBV20-1 and TRBJ2-1, with 10 bases that match TRBD2. CDR3 size: 14 residues. Per germline, CDR1 DFQATT and CDR2 SNEGSKA (reference sequence). V dropped 0 bases and J dropped 8; count of bases not matched to a gene: 4. CDR3 sequence (DNA): TGCAGTGCTAGAGACGCTAGCGGGAGATATGAGCAGTTCTTC. Protein product: CSARDASGRYEQFF.